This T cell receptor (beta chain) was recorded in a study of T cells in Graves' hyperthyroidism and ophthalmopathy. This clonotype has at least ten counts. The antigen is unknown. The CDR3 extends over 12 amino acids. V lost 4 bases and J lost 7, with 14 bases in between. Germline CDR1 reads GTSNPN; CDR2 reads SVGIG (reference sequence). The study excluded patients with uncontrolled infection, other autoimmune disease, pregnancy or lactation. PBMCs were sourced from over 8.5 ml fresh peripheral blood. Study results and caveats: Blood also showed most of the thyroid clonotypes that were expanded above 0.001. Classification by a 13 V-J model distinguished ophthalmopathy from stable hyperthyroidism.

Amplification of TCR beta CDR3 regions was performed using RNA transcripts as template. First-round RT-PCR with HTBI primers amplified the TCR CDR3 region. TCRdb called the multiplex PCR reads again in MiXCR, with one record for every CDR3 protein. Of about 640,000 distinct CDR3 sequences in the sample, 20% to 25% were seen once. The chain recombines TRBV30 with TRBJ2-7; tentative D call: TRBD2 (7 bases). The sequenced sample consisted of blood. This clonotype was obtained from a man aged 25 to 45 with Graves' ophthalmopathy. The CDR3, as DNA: TGTGCCTGGAACGAGGGGGGGCGGGAGCAGTACTTC. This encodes CAWNEGGREQYF.